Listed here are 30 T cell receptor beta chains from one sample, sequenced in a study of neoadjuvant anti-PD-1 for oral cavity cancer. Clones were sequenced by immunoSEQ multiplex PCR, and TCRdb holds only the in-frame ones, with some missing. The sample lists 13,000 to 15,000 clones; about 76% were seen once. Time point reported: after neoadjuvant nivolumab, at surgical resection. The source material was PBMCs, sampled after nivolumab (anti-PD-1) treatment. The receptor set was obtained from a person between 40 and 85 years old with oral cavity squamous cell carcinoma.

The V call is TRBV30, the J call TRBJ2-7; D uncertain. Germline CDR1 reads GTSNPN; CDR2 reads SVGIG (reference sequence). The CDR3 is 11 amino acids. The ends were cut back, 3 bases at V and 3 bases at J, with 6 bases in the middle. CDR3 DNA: TGTGCCTGGAGGGGCGGCTACGAGCAGTACTTC. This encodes CAWRGGYEQYF.

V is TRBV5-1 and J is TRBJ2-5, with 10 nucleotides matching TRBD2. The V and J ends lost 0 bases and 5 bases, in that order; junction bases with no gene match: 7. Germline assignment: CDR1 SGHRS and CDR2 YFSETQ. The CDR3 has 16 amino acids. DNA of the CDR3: TGCGCCAGCAGCTTGGCCGGCGGGACTAGCGTGGAGACCCAGTACTTC. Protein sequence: CASSLAGGTSVETQYF. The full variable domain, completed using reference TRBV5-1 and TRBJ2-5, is KAGVTQTPRYLIKTRGQQVTLSCSPISGHRSVSWYQQTPGQGLQFLFEYFSETQRNKGNFPGRFSGRQFSNSRSEMNVSTLELGDSALYLCASSLAGGTSVETQYFGPGTRLLVL.

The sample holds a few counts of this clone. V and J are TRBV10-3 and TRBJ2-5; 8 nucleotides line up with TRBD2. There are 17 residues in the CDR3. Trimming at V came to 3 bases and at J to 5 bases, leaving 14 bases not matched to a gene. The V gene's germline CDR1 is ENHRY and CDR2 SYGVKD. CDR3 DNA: TGTGCCATCAGTGAATTAGCCGGCGCGGGAGGACGGGAGACCCAGTACTTC. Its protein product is CAISELAGAGGRETQYF.

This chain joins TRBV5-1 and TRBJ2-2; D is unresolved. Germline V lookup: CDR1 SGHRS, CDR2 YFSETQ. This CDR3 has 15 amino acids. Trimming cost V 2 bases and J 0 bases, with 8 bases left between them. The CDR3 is CASSLRQTNTGELFF. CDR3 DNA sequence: TGCGCCAGCAGCTTAAGGCAGACGAACACCGGGGAGCTGTTTTTT.

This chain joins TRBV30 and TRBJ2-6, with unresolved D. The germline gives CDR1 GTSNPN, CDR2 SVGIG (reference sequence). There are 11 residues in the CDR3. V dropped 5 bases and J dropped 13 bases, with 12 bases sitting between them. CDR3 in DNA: TGTGCCTGGTCCGACTCTTTGGTCCTGACTTTC. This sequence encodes CAWSDSLVLTF. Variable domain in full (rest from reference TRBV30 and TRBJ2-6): SQTIHQWPATLVQPVGSPLSLECTVEGTSNPNLYWYRQAAGRGLQLLFYSVGIGQISSEVPQNLSASRPQDRQFILSSKKLLLSDSGFYLCAWSDSLVLTFGAGSRLTVL.

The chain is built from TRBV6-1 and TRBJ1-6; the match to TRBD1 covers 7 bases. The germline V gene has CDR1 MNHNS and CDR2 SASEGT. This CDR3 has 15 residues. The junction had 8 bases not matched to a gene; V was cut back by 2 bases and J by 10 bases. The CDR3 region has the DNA TGTGCCAGCAGTGAACGGGCAGGGGGTGGCTCACCCCTCCACTTT. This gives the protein CASSERAGGGSPLHF.

CDR3 in amino acids: CASSVRLAGINNEQFF. As DNA, the CDR3 is TGTGCCAGCAGCGTTAGACTAGCGGGCATAAACAATGAGCAGTTCTTC. The rearrangement uses TRBV9 and TRBJ2-1; 10 bases align to TRBD2. The CDR3 totals 16 residues. The V gene end was trimmed by 2 bases and the J gene end by 5 bases; junction bases not matched to a gene: 7. Germline V gene lookup returns CDR1 SGDLS and CDR2 YYNGEE.

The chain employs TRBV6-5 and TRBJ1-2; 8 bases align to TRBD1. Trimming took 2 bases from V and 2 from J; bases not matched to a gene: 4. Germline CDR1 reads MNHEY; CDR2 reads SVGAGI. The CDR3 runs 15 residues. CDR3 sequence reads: CASSYDRGENYGYTF. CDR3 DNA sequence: TGTGCCAGCAGTTACGACAGGGGAGAGAACTATGGCTACACCTTC.

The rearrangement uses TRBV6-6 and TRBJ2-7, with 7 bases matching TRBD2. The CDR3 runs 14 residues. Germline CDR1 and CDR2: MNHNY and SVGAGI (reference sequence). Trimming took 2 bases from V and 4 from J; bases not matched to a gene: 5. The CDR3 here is CASSYVRERYEQYF. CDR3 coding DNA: TGTGCCAGCAGTTACGTGCGGGAGAGGTACGAGCAGTACTTC.

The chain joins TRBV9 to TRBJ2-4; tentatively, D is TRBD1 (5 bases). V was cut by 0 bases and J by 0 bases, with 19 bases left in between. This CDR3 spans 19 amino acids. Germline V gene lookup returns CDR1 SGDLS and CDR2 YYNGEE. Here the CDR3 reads CASSVARTKDQLAKNIQYF. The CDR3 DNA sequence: TGTGCCAGCAGCGTAGCTAGGACAAAGGATCAACTAGCCAAAAACATTCAGTACTTC.

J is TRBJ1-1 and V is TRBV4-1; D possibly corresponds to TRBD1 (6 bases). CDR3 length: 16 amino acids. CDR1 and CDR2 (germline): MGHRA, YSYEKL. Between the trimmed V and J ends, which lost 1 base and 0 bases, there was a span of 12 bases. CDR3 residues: CASSQVRQGMNTEAFF. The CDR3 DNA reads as TGCGCCAGCAGCCAAGTGAGGCAGGGGATGAACACTGAAGCTTTCTTT.

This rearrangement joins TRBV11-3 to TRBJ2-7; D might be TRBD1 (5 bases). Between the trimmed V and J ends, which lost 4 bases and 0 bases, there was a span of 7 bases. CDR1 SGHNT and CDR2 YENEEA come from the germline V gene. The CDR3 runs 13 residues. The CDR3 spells CASSSDSSYEQYF. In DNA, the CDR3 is TGTGCCAGCAGCTCTGACAGCTCCTACGAGCAGTACTTC.

CDR3 nucleotides: TGCGCCAGCAGCTTCGGGACTAGCGGTTACAATGAGCAGTTCTTC. Its translation: CASSFGTSGYNEQFF. The chain carries TRBV5-1 and TRBJ2-1; TRBD2 agrees at 11 bases. J was trimmed by 4 bases and V by 2 bases; bases with no gene match: 2. The CDR3 length is 15 residues. CDR1 and CDR2 (germline): SGHRS, YFSETQ. The full variable domain, with the rest looked up from reference TRBV5-1 and TRBJ2-1, is KAGVTQTPRYLIKTRGQQVTLSCSPISGHRSVSWYQQTPGQGLQFLFEYFSETQRNKGNFPGRFSGRQFSNSRSEMNVSTLELGDSALYLCASSFGTSGYNEQFFGPGTRLTVL.

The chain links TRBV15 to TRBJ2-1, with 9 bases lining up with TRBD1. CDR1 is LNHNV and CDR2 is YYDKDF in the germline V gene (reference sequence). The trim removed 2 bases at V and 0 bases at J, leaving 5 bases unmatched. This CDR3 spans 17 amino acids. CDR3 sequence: CATSRTGTGLSYNEQFF. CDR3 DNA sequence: TGTGCCACCAGCAGAACCGGGACAGGGCTCTCCTACAATGAGCAGTTCTTC.

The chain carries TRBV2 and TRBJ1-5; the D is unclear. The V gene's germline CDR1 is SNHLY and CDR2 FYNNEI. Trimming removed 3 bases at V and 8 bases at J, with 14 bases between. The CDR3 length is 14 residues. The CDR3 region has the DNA TGTGCCAGCAGTGAGGTCGTCACTGGCGAGCCCCAGCATTTT. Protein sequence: CASSEVVTGEPQHF.

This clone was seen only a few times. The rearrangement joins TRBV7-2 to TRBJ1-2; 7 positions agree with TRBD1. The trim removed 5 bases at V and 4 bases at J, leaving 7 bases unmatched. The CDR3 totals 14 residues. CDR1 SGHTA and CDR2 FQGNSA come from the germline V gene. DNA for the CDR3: TGTGCCAGCAGCCCGGGACAGAACCCCTATGGCTACACCTTC. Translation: CASSPGQNPYGYTF.

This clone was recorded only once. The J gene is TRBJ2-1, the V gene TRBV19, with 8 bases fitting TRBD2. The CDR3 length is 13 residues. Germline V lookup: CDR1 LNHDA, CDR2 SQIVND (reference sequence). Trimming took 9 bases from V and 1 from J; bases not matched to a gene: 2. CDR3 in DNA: TGTGCCAGCGGGAGGGATTCCTACAATGAGCAGTTCTTC. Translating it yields CASGRDSYNEQFF.

The CDR3 coding sequence is TGTGCCAGCAGTTTATCCTTCATGGGACAGGGGTACGAGCAGTACTTC. Translated, it gives CASSLSFMGQGYEQYF. The gene calls are TRBV27 and TRBJ2-7, with 10 bases identical to TRBD1. The V gene's germline CDR1 is MNHEY and CDR2 SMNVEV (reference sequence). V was pared by 0 bases and J by 4 bases, with 6 bases of the junction left unmatched. The CDR3 is 16 amino acids.

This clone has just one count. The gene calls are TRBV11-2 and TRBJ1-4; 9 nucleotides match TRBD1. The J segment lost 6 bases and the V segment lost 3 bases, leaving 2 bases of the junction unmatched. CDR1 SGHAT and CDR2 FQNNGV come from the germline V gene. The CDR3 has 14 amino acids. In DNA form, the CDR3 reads TGTGCCAGCAGCTTTGGACAGGGGTATGAAAAACTGTTTTTT. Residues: CASSFGQGYEKLFF. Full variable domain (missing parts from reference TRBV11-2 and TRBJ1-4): EAGVAQSPRYKIIEKRQSVAFWCNPISGHATLYWYQQILGQGPKLLIQFQNNGVVDDSQLPKDRFSAERLKGVDSTLKIQPAKLEDSAVYLCASSFGQGYEKLFFGSGTQLSVL.

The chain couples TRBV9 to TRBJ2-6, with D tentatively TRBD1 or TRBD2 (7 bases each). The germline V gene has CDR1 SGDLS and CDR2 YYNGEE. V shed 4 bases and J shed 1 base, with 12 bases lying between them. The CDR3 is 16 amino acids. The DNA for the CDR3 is TGTGCCAGCAGCCCCCAGGGGGGGTCTGGGGCCAACGTCCTGACTTTC. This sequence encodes CASSPQGGSGANVLTF.

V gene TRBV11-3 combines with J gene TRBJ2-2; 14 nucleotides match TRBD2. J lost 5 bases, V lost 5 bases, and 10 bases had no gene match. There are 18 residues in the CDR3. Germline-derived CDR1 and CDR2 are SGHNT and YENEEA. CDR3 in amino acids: CASSPAGTSGSRTGELFF. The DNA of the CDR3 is TGTGCCAGCAGCCCCGCCGGGACTAGCGGGAGTCGTACCGGGGAGCTGTTTTTT.

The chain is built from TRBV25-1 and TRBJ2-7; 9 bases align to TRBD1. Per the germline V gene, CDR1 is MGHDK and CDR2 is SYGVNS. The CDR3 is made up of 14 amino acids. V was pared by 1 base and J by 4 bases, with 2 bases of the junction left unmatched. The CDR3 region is CASSELGTGYEQYF. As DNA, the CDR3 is TGTGCCAGCAGTGAATTGGGGACAGGGTACGAGCAGTACTTC.

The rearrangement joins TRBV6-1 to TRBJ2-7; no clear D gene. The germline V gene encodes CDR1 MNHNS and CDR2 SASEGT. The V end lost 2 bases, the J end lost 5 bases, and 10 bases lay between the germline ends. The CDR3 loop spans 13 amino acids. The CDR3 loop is CASSELQGDEQYF. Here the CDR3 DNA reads TGTGCCAGCAGTGAATTGCAAGGCGACGAGCAGTACTTC.

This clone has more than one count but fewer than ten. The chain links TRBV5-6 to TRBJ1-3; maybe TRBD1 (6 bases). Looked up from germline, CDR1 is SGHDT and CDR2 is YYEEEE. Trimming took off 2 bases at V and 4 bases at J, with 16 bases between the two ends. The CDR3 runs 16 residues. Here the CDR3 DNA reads TGTGCCAGCAGCTTCCCTACAGGGCTGGGCGGAAACACCATATATTTT. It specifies CASSFPTGLGGNTIYF.

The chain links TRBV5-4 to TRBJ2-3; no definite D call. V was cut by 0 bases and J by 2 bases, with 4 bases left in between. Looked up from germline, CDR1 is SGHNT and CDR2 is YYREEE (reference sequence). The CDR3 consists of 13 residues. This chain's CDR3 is CASSLGPTDTQYF. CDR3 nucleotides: TGTGCCAGCAGCTTGGGCCCCACAGATACGCAGTATTTT.

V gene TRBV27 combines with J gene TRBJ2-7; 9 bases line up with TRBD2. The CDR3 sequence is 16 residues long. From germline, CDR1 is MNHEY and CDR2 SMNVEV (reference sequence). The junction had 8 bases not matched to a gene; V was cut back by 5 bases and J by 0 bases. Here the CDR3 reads CASSPLAGASSYEQYF. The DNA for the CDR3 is TGTGCCAGCAGTCCGTTAGCGGGAGCTAGCTCCTACGAGCAGTACTTC.

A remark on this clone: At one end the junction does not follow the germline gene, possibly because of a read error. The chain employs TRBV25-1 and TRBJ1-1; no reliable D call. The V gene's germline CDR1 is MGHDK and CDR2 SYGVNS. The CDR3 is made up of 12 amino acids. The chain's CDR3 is CASSVTGALYQF. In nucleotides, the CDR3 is TGTGCCAGCAGTGTAACGGGAGCCCTGTACCAATTT.

CDR3: CASSGGRVETQYF. The CDR3, as DNA: TGTGCCAGTAGTGGTGGGAGAGTCGAGACCCAGTACTTC. The chain links TRBV19 to TRBJ2-5, with D maybe TRBD2 (5 bases). This CDR3 region has 13 residues. Trimming pared 5 bases from V and 5 bases from J, leaving 12 bases between. Germline V gene lookup returns CDR1 LNHDA and CDR2 SQIVND (reference sequence).

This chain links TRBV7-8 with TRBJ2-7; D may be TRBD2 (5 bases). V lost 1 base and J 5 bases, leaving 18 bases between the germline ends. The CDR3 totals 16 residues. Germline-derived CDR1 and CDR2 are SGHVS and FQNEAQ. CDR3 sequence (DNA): TGTGCCAGCAGCTTAGTTGGAGGACGGGAAGTAAACGAGCAGTACTTC. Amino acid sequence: CASSLVGGREVNEQYF.

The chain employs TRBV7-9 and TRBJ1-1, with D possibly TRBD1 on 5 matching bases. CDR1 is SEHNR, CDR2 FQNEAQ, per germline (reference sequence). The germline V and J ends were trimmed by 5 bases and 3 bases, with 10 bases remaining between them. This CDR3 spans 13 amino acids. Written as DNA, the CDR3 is TGTGCCAGCAGCACAGAGACAGACACTGAAGCTTTCTTT. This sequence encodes CASSTETDTEAFF.